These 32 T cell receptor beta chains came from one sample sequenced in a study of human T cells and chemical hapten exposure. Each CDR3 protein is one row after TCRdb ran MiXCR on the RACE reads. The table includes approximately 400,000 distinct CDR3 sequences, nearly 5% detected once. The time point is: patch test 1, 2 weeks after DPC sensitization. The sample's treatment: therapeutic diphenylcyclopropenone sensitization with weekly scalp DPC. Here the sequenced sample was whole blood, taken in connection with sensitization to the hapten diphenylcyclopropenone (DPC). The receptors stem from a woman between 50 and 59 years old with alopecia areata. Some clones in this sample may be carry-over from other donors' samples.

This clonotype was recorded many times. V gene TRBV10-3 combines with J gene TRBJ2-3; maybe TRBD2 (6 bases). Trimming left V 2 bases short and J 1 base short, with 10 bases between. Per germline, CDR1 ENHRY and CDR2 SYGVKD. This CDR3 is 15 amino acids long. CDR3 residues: CAISEGSGGTDTQYF. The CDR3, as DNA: TGTGCCATCAGTGAGGGTAGCGGAGGCACAGATACGCAGTATTTT.

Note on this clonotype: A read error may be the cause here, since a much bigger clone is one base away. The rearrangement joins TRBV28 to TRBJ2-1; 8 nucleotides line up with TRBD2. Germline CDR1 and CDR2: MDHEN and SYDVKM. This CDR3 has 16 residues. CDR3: CATRPAASGSYDEQFF. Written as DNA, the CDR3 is TGTGCCACCAGGCCGGCGGCTAGCGGGTCCTACGATGAGCAGTTCTTC.

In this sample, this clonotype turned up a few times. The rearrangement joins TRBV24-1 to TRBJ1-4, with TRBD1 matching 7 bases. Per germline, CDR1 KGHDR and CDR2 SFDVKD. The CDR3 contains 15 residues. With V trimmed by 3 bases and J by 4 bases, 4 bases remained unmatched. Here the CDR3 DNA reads TGTGCCACCAGTGATCGGGACAGATATAATGAAAAACTGTTTTTT. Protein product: CATSDRDRYNEKLFF.

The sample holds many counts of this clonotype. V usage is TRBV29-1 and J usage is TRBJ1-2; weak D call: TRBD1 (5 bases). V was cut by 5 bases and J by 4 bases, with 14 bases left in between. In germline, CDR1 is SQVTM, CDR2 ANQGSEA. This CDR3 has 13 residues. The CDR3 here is CSVRPPGTYGYTF. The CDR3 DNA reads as TGCAGCGTTCGCCCCCCCGGGACCTATGGCTACACCTTC.

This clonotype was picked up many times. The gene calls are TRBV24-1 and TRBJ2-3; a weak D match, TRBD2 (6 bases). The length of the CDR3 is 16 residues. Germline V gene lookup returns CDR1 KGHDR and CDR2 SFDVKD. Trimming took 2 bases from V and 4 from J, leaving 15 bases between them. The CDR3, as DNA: TGTGCCACCAGTGATTCCGGTGGGGGGAGCGCAGATACGCAGTATTTT. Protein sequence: CATSDSGGGSADTQYF.

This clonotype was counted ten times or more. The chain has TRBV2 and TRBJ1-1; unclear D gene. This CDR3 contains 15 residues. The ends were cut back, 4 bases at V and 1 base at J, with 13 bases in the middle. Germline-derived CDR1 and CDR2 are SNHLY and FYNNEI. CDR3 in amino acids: CASSVSQTGNTEAFF. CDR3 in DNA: TGTGCCAGCAGTGTTTCTCAAACGGGGAACACTGAAGCTTTCTTT.

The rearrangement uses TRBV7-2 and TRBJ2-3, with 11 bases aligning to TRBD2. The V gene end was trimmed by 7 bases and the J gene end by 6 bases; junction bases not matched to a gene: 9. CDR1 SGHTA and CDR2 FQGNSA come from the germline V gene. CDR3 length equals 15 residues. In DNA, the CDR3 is TGTGCCAGCATTTCCCTACTAGCGGGAGAGGATACGCAGTATTTT. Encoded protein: CASISLLAGEDTQYF.

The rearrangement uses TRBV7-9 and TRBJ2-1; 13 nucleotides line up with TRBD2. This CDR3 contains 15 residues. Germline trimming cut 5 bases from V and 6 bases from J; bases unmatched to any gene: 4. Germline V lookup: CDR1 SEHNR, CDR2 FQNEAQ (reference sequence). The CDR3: CASSTGLAGVNEQFF. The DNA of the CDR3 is TGTGCCAGCAGCACTGGACTAGCGGGGGTCAATGAGCAGTTCTTC.

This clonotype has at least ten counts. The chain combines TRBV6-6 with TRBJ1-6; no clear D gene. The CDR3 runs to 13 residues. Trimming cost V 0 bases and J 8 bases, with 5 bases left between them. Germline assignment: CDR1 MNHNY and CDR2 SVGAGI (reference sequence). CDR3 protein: CASSYSEDSPLHF. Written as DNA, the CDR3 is TGTGCCAGCAGTTACTCGGAGGATTCACCCCTCCACTTT.

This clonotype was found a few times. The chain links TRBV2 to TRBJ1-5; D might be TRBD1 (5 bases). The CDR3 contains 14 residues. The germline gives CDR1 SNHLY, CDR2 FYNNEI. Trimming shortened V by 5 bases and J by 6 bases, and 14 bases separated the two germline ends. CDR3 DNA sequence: TGTGCCAGCAGTATCACAGGTCCAGGTCAGCCCCAGCATTTT. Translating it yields CASSITGPGQPQHF.

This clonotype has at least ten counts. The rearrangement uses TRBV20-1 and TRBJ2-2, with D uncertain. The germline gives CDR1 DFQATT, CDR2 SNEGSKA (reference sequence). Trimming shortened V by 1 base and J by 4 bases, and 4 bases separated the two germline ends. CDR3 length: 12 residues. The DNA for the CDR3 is TGCAGTGCTAGAGGAGGCACCGGGGAGCTGTTTTTT. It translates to CSARGGTGELFF.

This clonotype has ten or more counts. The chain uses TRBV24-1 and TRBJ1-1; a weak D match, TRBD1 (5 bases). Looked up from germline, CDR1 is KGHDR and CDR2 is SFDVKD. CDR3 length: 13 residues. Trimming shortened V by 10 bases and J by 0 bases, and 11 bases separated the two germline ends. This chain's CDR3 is CATLDRVNTEAFF. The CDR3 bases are TGTGCCACTCTTGACAGAGTGAACACTGAAGCTTTCTTT.

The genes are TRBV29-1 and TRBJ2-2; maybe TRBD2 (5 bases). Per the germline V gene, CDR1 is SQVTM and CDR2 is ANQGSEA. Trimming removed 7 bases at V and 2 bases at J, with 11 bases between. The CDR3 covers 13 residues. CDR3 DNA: TGCAGCGCCGAGGGCGCAAACACCGGGGAGCTGTTTTTT. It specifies CSAEGANTGELFF.

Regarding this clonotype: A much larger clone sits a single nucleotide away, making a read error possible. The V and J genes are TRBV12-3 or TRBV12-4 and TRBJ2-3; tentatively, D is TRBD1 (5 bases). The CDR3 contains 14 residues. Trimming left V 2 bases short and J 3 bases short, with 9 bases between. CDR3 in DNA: TGTGCCAGCAGTTTACCAGGGTGGACAGATACGCAGTATTTT. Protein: CASSLPGWTDTQYF.

Here the CDR3 DNA reads TGTGCCAGCAGCTTAAGGGGGCCAACCGGAAACACCATATATTTT. This sequence encodes CASSLRGPTGNTIYF. J is TRBJ1-3 and V is TRBV7-2, with 7 positions matching TRBD1. The V and J ends lost 2 bases and 4 bases, in that order; junction bases with no gene match: 5. CDR3 size: 15 residues. Germline loops: CDR1 SGHTA, CDR2 FQGNSA.

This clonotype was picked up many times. CDR3 protein: CASSYLAGGDEQYF. CDR3 nucleotides: TGTGCCAGCAGTTACCTAGCGGGAGGCGACGAGCAGTACTTC. The genes are TRBV6-2 or TRBV6-3 and TRBJ2-7; 11 bases fit TRBD2. With V trimmed by 2 bases and J by 5 bases, 2 bases remained unmatched. CDR1 is MNHEY, CDR2 SVGEGT, per germline. There are 14 residues in the CDR3.

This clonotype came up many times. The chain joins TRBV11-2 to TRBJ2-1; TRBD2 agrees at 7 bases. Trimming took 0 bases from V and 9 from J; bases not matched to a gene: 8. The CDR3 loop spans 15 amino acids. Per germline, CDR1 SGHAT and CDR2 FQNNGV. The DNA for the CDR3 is TGTGCCAGCAGCTTAGATAACCGACTAGCCGGTGAGCAGTTCTTC. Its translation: CASSLDNRLAGEQFF.

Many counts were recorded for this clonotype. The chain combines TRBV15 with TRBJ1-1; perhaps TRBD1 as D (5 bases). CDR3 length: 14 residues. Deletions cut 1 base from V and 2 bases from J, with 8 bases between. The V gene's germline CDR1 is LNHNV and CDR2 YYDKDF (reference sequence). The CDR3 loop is CATSRAGSNTEAFF. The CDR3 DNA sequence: TGTGCCACCAGCAGAGCAGGGTCTAACACTGAAGCTTTCTTT.

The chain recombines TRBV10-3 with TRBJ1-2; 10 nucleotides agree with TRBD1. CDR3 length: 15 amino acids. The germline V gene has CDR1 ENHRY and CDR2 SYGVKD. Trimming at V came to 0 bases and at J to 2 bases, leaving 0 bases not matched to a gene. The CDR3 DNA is TGTGCCATCAGTGAGTCGGGACAGGGGAACTATGGCTACACCTTC. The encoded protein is CAISESGQGNYGYTF.

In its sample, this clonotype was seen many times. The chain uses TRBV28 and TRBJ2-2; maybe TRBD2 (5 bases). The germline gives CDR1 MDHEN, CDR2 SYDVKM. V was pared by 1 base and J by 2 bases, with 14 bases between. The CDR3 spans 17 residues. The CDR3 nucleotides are TGTGCCAGCAGTTTATTCCTCAGCGGATCAAACACCGGGGAGCTGTTTTTT. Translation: CASSLFLSGSNTGELFF.

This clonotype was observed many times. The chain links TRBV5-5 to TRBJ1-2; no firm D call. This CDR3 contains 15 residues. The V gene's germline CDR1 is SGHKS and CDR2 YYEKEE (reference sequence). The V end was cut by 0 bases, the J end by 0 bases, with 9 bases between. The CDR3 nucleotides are TGTGCCAGCAGCTTGGAAGTGGTCCCTAACTATGGCTACACCTTC. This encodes CASSLEVVPNYGYTF.

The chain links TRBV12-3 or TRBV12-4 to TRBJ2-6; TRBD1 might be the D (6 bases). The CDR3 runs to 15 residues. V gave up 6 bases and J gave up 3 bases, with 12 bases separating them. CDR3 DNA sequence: TGTGCCAGCAGCTATACAGGGAATGGGGCCAACGTCCTGACTTTC. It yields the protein CASSYTGNGANVLTF.

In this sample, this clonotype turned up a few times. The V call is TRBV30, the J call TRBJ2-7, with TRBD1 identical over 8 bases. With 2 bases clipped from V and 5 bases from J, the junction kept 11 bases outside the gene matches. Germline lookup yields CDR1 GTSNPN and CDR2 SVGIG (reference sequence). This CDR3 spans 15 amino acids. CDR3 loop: CAWSPTDREGDEQYF. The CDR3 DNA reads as TGTGCCTGGAGTCCGACGGACAGGGAAGGAGACGAGCAGTACTTC.

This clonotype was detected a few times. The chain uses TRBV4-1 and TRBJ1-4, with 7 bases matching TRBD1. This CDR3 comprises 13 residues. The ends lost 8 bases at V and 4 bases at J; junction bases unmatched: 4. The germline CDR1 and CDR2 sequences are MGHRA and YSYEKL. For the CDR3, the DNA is TGCGCCAGCCTTGACAGGGTTAATGAAAAACTGTTTTTT. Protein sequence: CASLDRVNEKLFF.

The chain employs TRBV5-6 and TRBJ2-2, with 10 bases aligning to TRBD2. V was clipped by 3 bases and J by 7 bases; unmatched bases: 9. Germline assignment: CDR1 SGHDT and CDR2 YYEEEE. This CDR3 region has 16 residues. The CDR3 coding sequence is TGTGCCAGCAGCTGGGCTAGCGGGAGCCGGGTCGGGGAGCTGTTTTTT. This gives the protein CASSWASGSRVGELFF.

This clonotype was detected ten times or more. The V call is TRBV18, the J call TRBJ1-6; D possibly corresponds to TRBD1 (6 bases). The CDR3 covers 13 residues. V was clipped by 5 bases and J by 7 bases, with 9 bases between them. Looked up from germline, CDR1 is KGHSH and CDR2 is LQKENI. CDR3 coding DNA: TGTGCCAGCTCAAATGACAGGAATTCACCCCTCCACTTT. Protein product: CASSNDRNSPLHF.

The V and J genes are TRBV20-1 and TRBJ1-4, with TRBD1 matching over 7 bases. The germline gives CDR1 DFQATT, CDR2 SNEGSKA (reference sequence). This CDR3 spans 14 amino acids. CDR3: CSTILGGSNEKLFF. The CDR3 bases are TGCAGCACCATCCTAGGGGGCTCAAATGAAAAACTGTTTTTT.

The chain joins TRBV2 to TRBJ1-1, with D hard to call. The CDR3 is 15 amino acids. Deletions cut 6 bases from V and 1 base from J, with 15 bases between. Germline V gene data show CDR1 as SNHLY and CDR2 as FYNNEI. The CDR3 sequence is CASSLTQAANTEAFF. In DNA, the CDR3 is TGTGCCAGCAGCTTGACGCAGGCAGCGAACACTGAAGCTTTCTTT.

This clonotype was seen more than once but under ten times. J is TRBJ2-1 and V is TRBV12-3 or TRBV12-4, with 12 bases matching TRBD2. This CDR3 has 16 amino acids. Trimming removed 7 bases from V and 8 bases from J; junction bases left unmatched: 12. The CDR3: CASIRLAGEIIDEQFF. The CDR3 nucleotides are TGTGCCAGCATTCGACTAGCGGGAGAAATTATCGATGAGCAGTTCTTC.

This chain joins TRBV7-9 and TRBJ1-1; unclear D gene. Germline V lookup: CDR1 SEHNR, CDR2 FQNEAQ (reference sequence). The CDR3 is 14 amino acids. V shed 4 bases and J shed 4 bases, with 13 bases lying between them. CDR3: CASSSLGGGTEAFF. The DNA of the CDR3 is TGTGCCAGCAGCTCACTGGGAGGCGGCACTGAAGCTTTCTTT.

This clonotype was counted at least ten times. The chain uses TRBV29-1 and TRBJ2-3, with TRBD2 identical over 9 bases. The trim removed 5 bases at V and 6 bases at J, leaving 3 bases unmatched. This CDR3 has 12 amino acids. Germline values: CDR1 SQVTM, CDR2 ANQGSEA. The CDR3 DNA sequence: TGCAGCGTTTCGCGGGAGGGCGATACGCAGTATTTT. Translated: CSVSREGDTQYF.

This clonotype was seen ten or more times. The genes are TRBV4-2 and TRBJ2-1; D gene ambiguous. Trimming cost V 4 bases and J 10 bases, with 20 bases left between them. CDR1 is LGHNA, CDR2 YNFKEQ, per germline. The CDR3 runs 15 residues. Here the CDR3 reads CASSPGLGPSKEQFF. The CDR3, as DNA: TGTGCCAGCAGCCCCGGGCTTGGGCCATCAAAGGAGCAGTTCTTC.